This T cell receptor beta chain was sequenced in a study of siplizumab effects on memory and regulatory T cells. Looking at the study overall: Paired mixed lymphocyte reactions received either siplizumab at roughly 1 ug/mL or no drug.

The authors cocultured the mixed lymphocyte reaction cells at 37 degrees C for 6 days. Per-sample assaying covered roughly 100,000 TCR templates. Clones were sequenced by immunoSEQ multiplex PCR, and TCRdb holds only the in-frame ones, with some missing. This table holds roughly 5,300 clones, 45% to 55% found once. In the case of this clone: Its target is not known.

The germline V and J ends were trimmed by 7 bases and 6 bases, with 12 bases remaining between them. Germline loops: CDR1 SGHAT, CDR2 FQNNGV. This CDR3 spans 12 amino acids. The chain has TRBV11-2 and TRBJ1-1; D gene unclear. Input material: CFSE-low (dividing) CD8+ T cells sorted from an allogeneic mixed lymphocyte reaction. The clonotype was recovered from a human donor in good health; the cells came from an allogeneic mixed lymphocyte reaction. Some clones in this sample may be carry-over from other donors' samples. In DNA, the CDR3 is TGTGCCAGCATCTTTCGAGGGTCTGAAGCTTTCTTT. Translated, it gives CASIFRGSEAFF.